Sequencing of this T cell receptor beta chain was carried out in a study of cytotoxic CD8 clonotypes in ibrutinib-treated CLL. The table came from immunoSEQ multiplex PCR; TCRdb's copy has only in-frame clones and leaves some out. The sample contains 160,000 or so clones, about 84% of which appear only once. The study, taken as a whole, reports: Higher circulating CD8+ T-cell counts strongly accompanied higher baseline clonality, above age-matched healthy donors.

The germline V gene encodes CDR1 GTSNPN and CDR2 SVGIG (reference sequence). Trimming removed 2 bases at V and 3 bases at J, with 16 bases between. The CDR3 has 15 amino acids. For TCR beta libraries, roughly 2.2 micrograms of genomic DNA were obtained from cryopreserved PBMCs. This clone was detected a few times. Its antigen remains unknown. The clonotype was recovered from a human donor with chronic lymphocytic leukemia. Source: PBMCs, taken after 24 months of ibrutinib treatment. The chain is built from TRBV30 and TRBJ1-2; D remains ambiguous. CDR3: CAWSNWVKPDYGYTF. CDR3 coding DNA: TGTGCCTGGAGTAACTGGGTAAAACCCGACTATGGCTACACCTTC.